Listed below are T cell receptor beta chains from one sample, sequenced in a study of glioma-infiltrating T cells after dendritic cell vaccination. Sequencing used immunoSEQ multiplex PCR; TCRdb keeps in-frame clones, though not all of them. The sample records 50,000 to 55,000 clones, about 89% being singletons. Sequenced material: blood, taken after dendritic cell vaccination. All receptors derive from a human donor with glioblastoma. The CDR3 runs from the conserved cysteine through the conserved F or W. D genes are given only for firm matches.

d_gene,v_gene,len,j_gene,CDR3nt,CDR3aa
-,TRBV7-3,13,TRBJ2-3,TGTGCCAGCAGCCGAGGAGCGGTAGATACGCAGTATTTT,CASSRGAVDTQYF
-,TRBV9,13,TRBJ1-5,TGTGCCAGCGGAGGAAGGGTCGATCAGCCCCAGCATTTT,CASGGRVDQPQHF
TRBD1,TRBV5-1,14,TRBJ2-2,TGCGCCAGCAGCCCGGACAGGGCGGTCGGGGAGCTGTTTTTT,CASSPDRAVGELFF
-,TRBV6-1,13,TRBJ1-2,TGTGCCAGCACCCTGATCCAGAGGTATGGCTACACCTTC,CASTLIQRYGYTF
-,TRBV18,14,TRBJ1-2,TGTGCCAGCTCACCAGATCAGGGTGAAGTTGGCTACACCTTC,CASSPDQGEVGYTF
-,TRBV4-3,18,TRBJ1-1,TGCGCCAGCAGCCAAGCGGGGGTTGTCAGGGCCTCGAACACTGAAGCTTTCTTT,CASSQAGVVRASNTEAFF
TRBD1,TRBV2,16,TRBJ1-3,TGTGCCAGCAGTCTAGGGGGCAGAATCTCTGGAAACACCATATATTTT,CASSLGGRISGNTIYF
TRBD1,TRBV7-9,18,TRBJ2-1,TGTGCCAGCAGCCCTAGTGGGTCAGGGGGAAGCTCCTACAATGAGCAGTTCTTC,CASSPSGSGGSSYNEQFF
TRBD2,TRBV19,16,TRBJ2-1,TGTGCCAGTATGGGGATAGTGCGGGAGGCCTACAATGAGCAGTTCTTC,CASMGIVREAYNEQFF
-,TRBV5-1,13,TRBJ1-5,TGCGCCAGCAGCCTGGGAGTCAATCAGCCCCAGCATTTT,CASSLGVNQPQHF
TRBD2,TRBV28,13,TRBJ2-7,TGTGCCAGCCATAGCGGGTTCTCCTACGAGCAGTACTTC,CASHSGFSYEQYF
TRBD1,TRBV7-3,17,TRBJ1-2,TGTGCCAGCAGTAAAATGACCCCGGGACAGACTGCCTATGGCTACACCTTC,CASSKMTPGQTAYGYTF
TRBD2,TRBV6-5,12,TRBJ2-5,TGTGCCAGCGGGACTAACCAAGAGACCCAGTACTTC,CASGTNQETQYF
-,TRBV11-2,13,TRBJ1-2,TGTGCCAGCAGCTTTGGCGGCAGCTATGGCTACACCTTC,CASSFGGSYGYTF
-,TRBV7-3,14,TRBJ2-5,TGTGCCAGCAGCTTAAATGGAGCGGGAGAGACCCAGTACTTC,CASSLNGAGETQYF
-,TRBV25-1,14,TRBJ2-1,TGTGCCAGCAGCTTGACGGGGGATCGGAATGAGCAGTTCTTC,CASSLTGDRNEQFF
-,TRBV10-3,15,TRBJ1-2,TGTGCCATCAGTACTTCCGTGGACGGGAAGTATGGCTACACCTTC,CAISTSVDGKYGYTF
-,TRBV7-2,15,TRBJ2-7,TGTGCCAGCAGCCCCTCGGCGGGTAGCTCCTACGAGCAGTACTTC,CASSPSAGSSYEQYF
TRBD1,TRBV19,13,TRBJ1-1,TGTGCCAGTACAGTACAGGGGGCAACTGAAGCTTTCTTT,CASTVQGATEAFF
TRBD1,TRBV5-1,16,TRBJ2-1,TGCGCCAGCTCCTCTCCGGGACAGGGGGCGGGGGATGAGCAGTTCTTC,CASSSPGQGAGDEQFF
-,TRBV10-3,17,TRBJ2-6,TGTGCCATCACCGGTGGACAGACGAGCTCTGGGGCCAACGTCCTGACTTTC,CAITGGQTSSGANVLTF
TRBD1,TRBV7-2,15,TRBJ1-2,TGTGCCAGCAGCTCAAGCGGACAGGCCAGCTATGGCTACACCTTC,CASSSSGQASYGYTF
TRBD1,TRBV19,14,TRBJ1-4,TGTGCCAGTAAACCGGGACAGTTCTCAGAAAAACTGTTTTTT,CASKPGQFSEKLFF
TRBD2,TRBV7-3,15,TRBJ2-1,TGTGCCAGCAGCTTAAACCGACTAGCGGGAGAGGAGCAGTTCTTC,CASSLNRLAGEEQFF
-,TRBV6-5,12,TRBJ2-7,TGTGCCAGCAGCCGTACTAACGGAGAGCAGTACTTC,CASSRTNGEQYF